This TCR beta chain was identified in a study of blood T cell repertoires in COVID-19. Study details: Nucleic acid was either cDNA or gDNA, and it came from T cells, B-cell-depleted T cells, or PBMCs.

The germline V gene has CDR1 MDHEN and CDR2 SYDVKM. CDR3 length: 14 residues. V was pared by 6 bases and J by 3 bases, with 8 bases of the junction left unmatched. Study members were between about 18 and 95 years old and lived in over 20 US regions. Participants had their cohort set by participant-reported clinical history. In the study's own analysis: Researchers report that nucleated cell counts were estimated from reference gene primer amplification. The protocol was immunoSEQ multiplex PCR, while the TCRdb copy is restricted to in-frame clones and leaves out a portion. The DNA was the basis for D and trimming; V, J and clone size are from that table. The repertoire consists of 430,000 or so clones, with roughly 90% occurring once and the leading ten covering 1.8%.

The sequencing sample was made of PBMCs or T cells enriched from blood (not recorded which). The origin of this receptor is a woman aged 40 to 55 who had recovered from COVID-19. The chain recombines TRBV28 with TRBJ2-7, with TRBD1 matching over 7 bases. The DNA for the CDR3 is TGTGCCAGCAGGGGACAGCCTGACTTCTACGAGCAGTACTTC. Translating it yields CASRGQPDFYEQYF.